This TCR beta chain was observed in a study of human T cells and chemical hapten exposure. Study details: Upper inner arm skin measuring roughly 2 cm by roughly 2 cm received 2% DPC for sensitization.

This clonotype has a handful of counts. TCRdb ran MiXCR on the RACE reads and lists one entry per CDR3 protein. The sample carries fewer than 300,000 distinct CDR3 sequences, around 7.3% recorded once. V lost 8 bases, J lost 2 bases, and 14 bases lay in between. The CDR3 extends over 14 amino acids. The V gene's germline CDR1 is SEHNR and CDR2 FQNEAQ (reference sequence). Documented time point: pre-sensitization, week 0. Treatment meaning: therapeutic diphenylcyclopropenone sensitization with weekly scalp DPC. Sample: whole blood, taken in connection with sensitization to the hapten diphenylcyclopropenone (DPC). V is TRBV7-9 and J is TRBJ2-3; D is possibly TRBD1 (6 bases). This sequence was found in a man in his late teens or twenties with alopecia areata. Some clones in this sample may be carry-over from other donors' samples. The CDR3 nucleotides read TGTGCCAGCGATCGGACAGCGCCCACAGATACGCAGTATTTT. This gives the protein CASDRTAPTDTQYF. Looking up the rest from reference TRBV7-9 and TRBJ2-3 gives the full variable domain: DTGVSQNPRHKITKRGQNVTFRCDPISEHNRLYWYRQTLGQGPEFLTYFQNEAQLEKSRLLSDRFSAERPKGSFSTLEIQRTEQGDSAMYLCASDRTAPTDTQYFGPGTRLTVL.